Listed here is a single TCR beta chain. Its antigen has not been determined. Base qualities are not at hand, and no much larger clone is one base apart. The cohort consisted of approximately 690 healthy bone marrow donors. All cohort members were sampled while nominally healthy, although unrecorded immune exposures were likely present. The donor tested CMV seropositive and was one of the 289 seropositive cohort members. Every donor gave a peripheral blood sample, and the peripheral blood mononuclear cells from that sample were used for TCR beta sequencing. Genomic DNA extraction from the blood cell samples was performed with the Qiagen DNeasy Blood Extraction Kit. CDR1 and CDR2 (MNHEY, SVGAGI) derive from the germline V gene. From the cysteine up to the phenylalanine, the CDR3 has a length of 13 residues. Of the read, only the CDR3 DNA is kept; its 39 bases are in frame from base 1. Trimming removed 6 bases from V and 5 bases from J, leaving 13 bases between the germline ends.

The data originate from a study of cytomegalovirus exposure and HLA in healthy donors listed by TCRdb under 2017. Turning to the overall study: An earlier analysis of 587 of the donors reported around 280 Gb of sequence data and 117 million unique TCR beta sequences obtained from roughly 180 million T cells. The study was designed to test whether signatures of past pathogen exposure could be identified by cataloging public T cell receptors. Class I and class II HLA loci were covered by the typing at four-digit resolution. To predict cytomegalovirus infection status, the study brought together high-throughput TCR immunosequencing, statistical association of individual TCRs with disease status, and machine learning. About five DR-DQ haplotypes were treated as single units for association and clustering because of strong linkage in the cohort. About 280 gigabases of sequencing data and 70 million to 100 million unique TCR sequences made up an early release that covered nearly 650 HLA-typed donors. Donor age, sex, ethnicity and CMV serostatus were collected together with the repertoire data. All discovery cohort repertoires had been generated on a single sequencing platform. The number of donors typed differed by locus, with about 629-630 for A, B, C, DRB1 and DQB1, approximately 500 for DQA1, over 600 for DPA1, and around 430 for DPB1. Across some 400 genotyped donors of the cohort, an average of about 220,000 unique TCR beta nucleotide sequences per donor were sequenced, and 15% to 20% of those sequences were non-productive. In a later analysis, previously published TCR beta repertoires from about 640 donors were re-analyzed and high-resolution HLA genotyping was added so that TCR occurrence patterns could be studied. An earlier analysis of approximately 580 of the donors used high-throughput TCR beta sequencing to judge whether each TCR beta V gene segment behaved as functional or pseudogenic. A separate validation cohort of approximately 120 different subjects was used in addition to the roughly 670-subject first cohort. The later analysis used no new phenotypic data to find candidate immune exposures, relying instead on TCR beta sequences and their occurrence across donors. Genome-wide SNP genotypes for about 65% of the roughly 670 donors were used in a later genetic analysis, which treated that subset as a discovery cohort. The genetic ancestry cluster associated with self-reported Caucasian donors included about 84% of the 398 genotyped donors. The study used immunosequencing to profile the T cell repertoires of approximately 690 subjects and linked those repertoires to cytomegalovirus serostatus. Here is what the overall study found, with its caveats: A further reported finding was that TCR beta sequences accurately predicted the HLA-A and HLA-B alleles for most subjects in the first cohort. Some IMGT-functional V segments, including TRBV6-2 and TRBV6-3, could not be told apart with the 87-base-pair reads, so those segments were excluded. In a later analysis, several top co-occurrence clusters were reported to appear linked to parvovirus B19, influenza, CMV and Epstein-Barr virus. A few of the identified cytomegalovirus-associated TCR beta chains were confirmed in vitro to be specific for cytomegalovirus antigens. In an earlier analysis of more than 450 of the donors, most TCR beta V segments were observed in productive rearrangements about 87% or about 30% of the time, broadly matching IMGT annotations. Some 15 rarely observed V segments, including chromosome 9 orphons, were excluded from the earlier analysis of about 500 of the donors because counts were too low. When HLA alleles, especially DR and DQ, strongly co-occurred, attributing TCR associations to individual alleles was difficult. Compared with equally common non-associated chains, HLA-associated TCR beta chains in a later analysis were more clonally expanded and had lower generation probabilities. Because HLA typing was missing for some donors at each locus, association tests included only the typed subset. It was suggested by the authors that the approach could potentially be generalized to other disease states and immunological phenotypes. The classifier was reported to diagnose cytomegalovirus status with high specificity and sensitivity in both the original cohort and the validation cohort. Linkage disequilibrium might explain the correlated functional status among segregating V segments, but an unknown experimental factor could not be ruled out. This cohort had only TCR beta chains sequenced, and the lack of alpha or paired-chain data limited which features could be detected. A total of 150 to 200 TCR beta chains were listed by the study as associated with cytomegalovirus. A later analysis associated 16,951 TCR beta sequences with specific HLA alleles at a false discovery rate of 0.05. While some public TCRs were present in many individuals, most TCR sequences turned up only very rarely across donors. Compared with the roughly 670-donor mean, donors in an Asian-associated ancestry cluster had fewer N-insertions in productive TCRs, according to a later genetic analysis. Most CMV-associated TCR beta chains appeared to be HLA-restricted in a later analysis, and the HLA associations seemed to be driven largely by CMV exposure. In a later analysis, TCR association rates were found to vary across HLA loci, with the most associated TCRs seen for DRB1 alleles and the fewest for HLA-C alleles. A cluster of highly shared sequence variants was judged likely to be a technical artifact of the sequencing pipeline. For the cohort, immune exposure information was limited to CMV serostatus. V-gene and J-gene trimming of TCR beta chains was associated with a missense DCLRE1C variant in a later genetic analysis, and the association was replicated in an independent cohort. The presence/absence analyses assumed that sequencing depth was roughly uniform across donors, and that assumption may not be true.

To prepare the library, the immunoSEQ multiplex PCR assay was applied. A mixture of 60 forward primers for TCR Vbeta segments and 13 reverse primers for TCR Jbeta segments was used in the multiplex PCR. A multiplex PCR assay on genomic DNA amplified the CDR3 region of rearranged TCR beta genes. On the Illumina HiSeq System, the amplified TCR beta libraries were sequenced as 87-base-pair reads. From the authors' description of their analysis: A later analysis counted about 80 million unique TCR beta chains across the 550 to 700 repertoires, and some 12 million of these chains were shared by at least two donors. Raw reads were error-corrected and collapsed into unique sequences with a nearest-neighbor algorithm that merged closely related sequences to remove PCR and sequencing errors. To assign V, D and J gene segments, CDR3 sequences were aligned to IMGT reference sequences. For a sequence to be retained, a match of at least six nucleotides to both a V gene segment and a J gene segment was required. Rearrangements were called productive when the CDR3 lacked stop codons and stayed in frame with V and J; all others were non-productive. CDR3 was defined according to IMGT convention as the region running from the second conserved V-encoded cysteine to the conserved J-encoded phenylalanine. The earlier analysis of a few hundred of the donors excluded any sequence lacking an unambiguous match to a single V gene segment. In an earlier analysis of about 590 of the donors, a V segment was called functional when productive rearrangements were above 56.7%, and segregating when the standard deviation between donors exceeded 5%. A statistical classification framework was developed to diagnose cytomegalovirus status using the catalog of TCR beta chain sequences. In a later analysis, TCR nucleotide sequences were compared against IMGT/GENE-DB human TR gene sequences so that V and J genes could be assigned. In a later analysis, CDR3 sequences and most-parsimonious VDJ recombination scenarios were assigned using the TCRdist pipeline. A later analysis defined each TCR beta chain by its CDR3 amino acid sequence plus V-gene family, and excluded reads lacking a unique V-gene family. In a later analysis, approximately 590 highly shared, low-generation-probability nucleotide sequences were removed to address suspected cross-contamination and a sequencing artifact. In a later analysis, a clonal expansion index was calculated for each public chain from normalized within-repertoire ranks of inferred template counts. Generation probabilities in a later analysis came from a VDJ recombination model fitted to out-of-frame rearrangements, and those results were checked against IGoR. Hypergeometric tests were used in a later analysis to score TCR-TCR, TCR-HLA and TCR-CMV co-occurrence, with a repertoire-size bias correction applied to the TCR pairs. False discovery rates were estimated in a later analysis by permuting HLA or CMV assignments 20 times. In a later analysis, co-occurring TCRs were grouped using DBSCAN, with TCRdist sequence similarity added in when clustering inside HLA-allele-positive subsets. Repertoires with fewer than 30,000 or more than 120,000 public chains were left out of co-occurrence clustering, as were about 5 repertoires with anomalous nucleotide sharing. As stored in TCRdb, this immuneACCESS dataset retains in-frame rearrangements with V and J assigned. A fraction of the clones does not appear; measured against another copy, unresolved V genes explain less than half of the discrepancy, and the remainder lacks a known reason. The V and J calls and the clone size are those of that table, but D and trimming were determined from the DNA. The sample table shows around 150,000 clones, and about 65% are seen once. The ten largest clones represent 4% to 5.5% of the sample.

The sequencing input was PBMCs. Here the chain combines TRBV6-5 and TRBJ2-5; D gene: possibly TRBD2, on 6 matching bases. The receptor's source is a young woman in good health and CMV-seropositive. CDR3 protein: CASREGNRETQYF. The nucleotide sequence is TGTGCCAGCAGGGAGGGGAACCGGGAGACCCAGTACTTC.